The 13 T cell receptor beta chains in this list originate from one sample, sequenced in a study of blood T cells in healthy people across ages. With a J-beta primer mix and a sample-barcoded 5' primer, a second PCR ran about 7 to 12 cycles. TCRdb ran MiXCR on the 5' RACE reads and lists one entry per CDR3 protein. This repertoire shows around 1,700,000 distinct CDR3 sequences, 28% found once; its top ten account for roughly 8.2%. The material sequenced was blood. The receptor set was obtained from a woman between 25 and 40 years old in good health.

The chain recombines TRBV7-2 with TRBJ1-2, with no clear D. Germline CDR1 reads SGHTA; CDR2 reads FQGNSA. V was cut by 6 bases and J by 2 bases, with 16 bases left in between. The CDR3 spans 15 residues. The DNA of the CDR3 is TGTGCCAGCAGGCCGATGAAGGCGTTGAACTATGGCTACACCTTC. Amino acid sequence: CASRPMKALNYGYTF.

This clonotype was recorded a few times. J is TRBJ2-5 and V is TRBV7-9; a possible D gene is TRBD2 (5 bases). Trimming cost V 4 bases and J 10 bases, with 13 bases left between them. The germline CDR1 and CDR2 sequences are SEHNR and FQNEAQ (reference sequence). This CDR3 contains 12 residues. This CDR3 reads CASSSTDRDQYF. CDR3 in DNA: TGTGCCAGCAGCTCGACGGACCGGGACCAGTACTTC.

The chain recombines TRBV9 with TRBJ1-1; a possible D gene is TRBD1 (5 bases). Trimming took 3 bases from V and 3 from J, leaving 12 bases between them. Germline V gene data show CDR1 as SGDLS and CDR2 as YYNGEE. The CDR3 extends over 14 amino acids. The CDR3 bases are TGTGCCAGCAGCGGGACGACAGATCACACTGAAGCTTTCTTT. It is translated as CASSGTTDHTEAFF.

This chain links TRBV19 with TRBJ2-1, with D unresolved. Germline CDR1 LNHDA, CDR2 SQIVND (reference sequence). The CDR3 runs to 12 residues. CDR3 sequence reads: CASSDVDLRQFF. DNA for the CDR3: TGTGCTTCTTCGGACGTTGATCTGAGGCAGTTCTTC. The full variable domain, rest sourced from reference TRBV19 and TRBJ2-1, is DGGITQSPKYLFRKEGQNVTLSCEQNLNHDAMYWYRQDPGQGLRLIYYSQIVNDFQKGDIAEGYSVSREKKESFPLTVTSAQKNPTAFYLCASSDVDLRQFFGPGTRLTVL.

V is TRBV12-3 or TRBV12-4 and J is TRBJ1-2, with 9 positions matching TRBD1. The junction had 20 bases not matched to a gene; V was cut back by 5 bases and J by 10 bases. This CDR3 spans 17 amino acids. For the CDR3, the DNA is TGTGCCAGCAGTGCAGACGCCGGGACAGGGCGGTTTAATGACTACACCTTC. Translation gives CASSADAGTGRFNDYTF.

V is TRBV6-1 and J is TRBJ2-5; D is perhaps TRBD2 (6 bases). The germline CDR1 and CDR2 sequences are MNHNS and SASEGT. There are 19 residues in the CDR3. The V end lost 5 bases, the J end lost 1 base, and 26 bases lay between the germline ends. The CDR3 loop is CASSHIPIELAGRQETQYF. CDR3 DNA sequence: TGTGCCAGCAGTCATATCCCAATCGAACTCGCGGGGCGCCAAGAGACCCAGTACTTC.

This chain links TRBV10-3 with TRBJ1-1; no clear D gene. This CDR3 is 19 amino acids long. V gave up 7 bases and J gave up 8 bases, with 35 bases separating them. The germline V gene has CDR1 ENHRY and CDR2 SYGVKD. The CDR3 nucleotides read TGTGCCATCAAGGACCTGAAAAACGTGTTCCCACCCGAGGGATTCGAAGCTTTCTTT. It specifies CAIKDLKNVFPPEGFEAFF.

The chain carries TRBV12-3 or TRBV12-4 and TRBJ1-2, with a weak D call TRBD1 (5 bases). This CDR3 comprises 12 residues. Trimming pared 7 bases from V and 4 bases from J, leaving 10 bases between. The CDR3 region is CASKRQGYGYTF. CDR3 coding DNA: TGTGCCAGCAAGAGGCAGGGCTATGGCTACACCTTC.

The chain joins TRBV7-2 to TRBJ2-1, with 10 bases that match TRBD2. V shed 8 bases, J shed 6 bases, and the junction held 13 bases outside the gene matches. CDR1 is SGHTA and CDR2 is FQGNSA in the germline V gene. This CDR3 contains 16 residues. CDR3 region: CASGILAGGGANEQFF. The DNA for the CDR3 is TGTGCCAGCGGCATTTTAGCGGGAGGAGGGGCCAATGAGCAGTTCTTC.

Ten or more counts support this clonotype. The chain has TRBV20-1 and TRBJ2-5, with 9 nucleotides matching TRBD2. This CDR3 contains 15 residues. The J segment lost 0 bases and the V segment lost 6 bases, leaving 8 bases of the junction unmatched. From germline, CDR1 is DFQATT and CDR2 SNEGSKA (reference sequence). The CDR3, as DNA: TGCAGTGCCCTGATGCGGGGGGGCTACCAAGAGACCCAGTACTTC. Protein product: CSALMRGGYQETQYF.

CDR3 protein: CSVEGQGNQPQHF. The CDR3 region has the DNA TGCAGCGTCGAGGGACAGGGCAATCAGCCCCAGCATTTT. The chain recombines TRBV29-1 with TRBJ1-5; 8 nucleotides match TRBD1. Trimming cost V 6 bases and J 2 bases; bases outside gene matches: 3. This CDR3 contains 13 residues. Germline CDR1 SQVTM, CDR2 ANQGSEA.

This clonotype was seen ten or more times. The chain links TRBV7-2 to TRBJ2-5; D gene unclear. Trimming took off 5 bases at V and 5 bases at J, with 15 bases between the two ends. Germline V gives CDR1 SGHTA, CDR2 FQGNSA. The CDR3 has 14 amino acids. The CDR3 region has the DNA TGTGCCAGCAGCCAGATGGGCAAGAGGGAGACCCAGTACTTC. It is translated as CASSQMGKRETQYF.

The CDR3 spells CASTTRTGGPNEQYF. CDR3 nucleotide sequence: TGTGCCAGCACTACCCGGACGGGGGGGCCCAACGAGCAGTACTTC. This chain connects TRBV27 to TRBJ2-7; 8 bases agree with TRBD2. V lost 7 bases and J lost 5; bases outside the gene matches: 13. The CDR3 loop spans 15 amino acids. The germline V gene encodes CDR1 MNHEY and CDR2 SMNVEV (reference sequence).